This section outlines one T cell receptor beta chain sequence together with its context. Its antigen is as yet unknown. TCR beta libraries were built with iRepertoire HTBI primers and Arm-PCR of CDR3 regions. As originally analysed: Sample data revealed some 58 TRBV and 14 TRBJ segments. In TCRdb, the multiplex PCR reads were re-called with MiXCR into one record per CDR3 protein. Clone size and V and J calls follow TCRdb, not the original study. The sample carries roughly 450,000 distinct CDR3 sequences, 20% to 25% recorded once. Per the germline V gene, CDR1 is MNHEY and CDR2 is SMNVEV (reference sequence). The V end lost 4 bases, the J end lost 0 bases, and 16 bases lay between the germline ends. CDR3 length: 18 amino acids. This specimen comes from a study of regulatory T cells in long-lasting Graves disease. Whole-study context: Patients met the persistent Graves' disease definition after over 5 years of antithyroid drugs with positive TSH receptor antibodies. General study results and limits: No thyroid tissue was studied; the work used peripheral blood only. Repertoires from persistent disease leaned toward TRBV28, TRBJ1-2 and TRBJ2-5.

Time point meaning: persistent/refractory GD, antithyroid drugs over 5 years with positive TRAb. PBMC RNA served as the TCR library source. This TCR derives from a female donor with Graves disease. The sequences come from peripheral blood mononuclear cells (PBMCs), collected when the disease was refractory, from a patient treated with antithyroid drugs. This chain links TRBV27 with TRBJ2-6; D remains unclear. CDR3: CASSSDLLFHSGANVLTF. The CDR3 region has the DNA TGTGCCAGCAGTTCCGATCTTCTTTTCCACTCTGGGGCCAACGTCCTGACTTTC. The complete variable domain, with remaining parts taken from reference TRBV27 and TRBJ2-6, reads EAQVTQNPRYLITVTGKKLTVTCSQNMNHEYMSWYRQDPGLGLRQIYYSMNVEVTDKGDVPEGYKVSRKEKRNFPLILESPSPNQTSLYFCASSSDLLFHSGANVLTFGAGSRLTVL.